One and the same sample provided the 28 T cell receptor beta chains below, sequenced in a study of CD8+CD57+ T cells in acquired aplastic anemia listed by TCRdb under 2018. The listed sequencing device is Illumina HiSeq 2000. TCR beta VDJ combination and CDR3 sequence profiling used genomic DNA as the template. The public reads were quality trimmed at Q25 with fastp and then assembled into clones with MiXCR by TCRdb, keeping productive beta chains. For every CDR3 protein sequence, its rows merge into one entry that carries the most common genes and DNA. The sample table records roughly 250,000 distinct CDR3 sequences; around 46% of these occur just once. The ten largest make up 6.5% to 8% of the sample. The patients picked for sequencing were ones in whom flow cytometry had shown an expansion of CD8+CD57+ cells. The sequenced sample consisted of sorted CD4+, CD8+, or CD8+CD57+ T cells (not recorded which) from PBMCs. These receptors were obtained from a human donor with aplastic anemia.

The sample holds many counts of this clonotype. V is TRBV4-1 and J is TRBJ2-3; TRBD2 might be the D (6 bases). Germline CDR1 reads MGHRA; CDR2 reads YSYEKL. V was clipped by 4 bases and J by 3 bases, with 17 bases between them. The CDR3 spans 16 residues. The CDR3 here is CASSRGTVFRTDTQYF. In nucleotides, the CDR3 is TGCGCCAGCAGCCGCGGGACCGTATTCCGTACAGATACGCAGTATTTT.

The J gene is TRBJ2-3, the V gene TRBV9; 7 bases match TRBD1. Trimming removed 7 bases from V and 2 bases from J; junction bases left unmatched: 10. There are 15 residues in the CDR3. Per germline, CDR1 SGDLS and CDR2 YYNGEE. The CDR3 region is CASSASQGVTDTQYF. CDR3 bases: TGTGCCAGCTCCGCCAGCCAGGGGGTCACAGATACGCAGTATTTT.

A word on this clonotype: A junction boundary mismatches the germline segment, possibly from a read error. V usage is TRBV7-3 and J usage is TRBJ2-7; D possibly corresponds to TRBD1 (6 bases). The CDR3 is 14 amino acids. Germline V lookup: CDR1 SGHTA, CDR2 FQGTGA. As DNA, the CDR3 is TGTGCCAGCAGCTTAACGCCGGGACACTACGAGCAGCACTTC. It codes for CASSLTPGHYEQHF.

The rearrangement uses TRBV27 and TRBJ1-1, with D uncertain. Trimming stripped 7 bases from V and 4 bases from J, with 19 bases between. The CDR3 covers 15 residues. The germline gives CDR1 MNHEY, CDR2 SMNVEV (reference sequence). The CDR3 region has the DNA TGTGCCAGCACCCCCCCGGGGAAGGGAGGCACTGAAGCTTTCTTT. This encodes CASTPPGKGGTEAFF.

The chain carries TRBV29-1 and TRBJ2-7; D not certain. The germline gives CDR1 SQVTM, CDR2 ANQGSEA. The V gene lost 4 bases and the J gene lost 2 bases, with 12 bases spanning the gap. The CDR3 extends over 13 amino acids. CDR3 amino acids: CSVGRTGTYEQYF. The CDR3 coding sequence is TGCAGCGTTGGACGGACCGGAACCTACGAGCAGTACTTC.

A remark on this clonotype: A single base separates this from a much larger clone, so it may be a read error. This rearrangement joins TRBV6-1 to TRBJ2-1, with D unclear. The CDR3 extends over 14 amino acids. Per germline, CDR1 MNHNS and CDR2 SASEGT. The CDR3 sequence is CAGSLGKYYNEQFF. DNA of the CDR3: TGTGCCGGCAGTCTCGGCAAGTACTACAATGAGCAGTTCTTC.

In this sample, this clonotype turned up many times. The gene calls are TRBV29-1 and TRBJ1-4, with D possibly TRBD1 on 6 matching bases. The CDR3 spans 13 residues. Between the trimmed V and J ends, which lost 0 bases and 6 bases, there was a span of 8 bases. CDR1 and CDR2 (germline): SQVTM, ANQGSEA. The CDR3 sequence: CSVEDRTDEKLFF. CDR3 DNA sequence: TGCAGCGTTGAAGATCGGACAGATGAAAAACTGTTTTTT.

The gene calls are TRBV20-1 and TRBJ1-2; TRBD1 might be the D (6 bases). CDR3 length: 12 residues. Per the germline V gene, CDR1 is DFQATT and CDR2 is SNEGSKA (reference sequence). DNA for the CDR3: TGCAGGGCGGGGGGCGATTACTGTGGCTACACCTTC. It translates to CRAGGDYCGYTF.

This clonotype was detected only a few times. The chain combines TRBV6-6 with TRBJ1-1; D might be TRBD1 (5 bases). Germline V gene lookup returns CDR1 MNHNY and CDR2 SVGAGI (reference sequence). Trimming cost V 7 bases and J 11 bases, with 14 bases left between them. The length of the CDR3 is 11 residues. DNA for the CDR3: TGTGCCAGCAAGCAGGGTATCGATGCTTTCTTT. This codes for CASKQGIDAFF.

This rearrangement joins TRBV6-6 to TRBJ1-5, with D perhaps TRBD1 (6 bases). V lost 10 bases, J lost 9 bases, and 19 bases lay in between. Germline V gives CDR1 MNHNY, CDR2 SVGAGI (reference sequence). The CDR3 is made up of 13 amino acids. CDR3 loop: CAIRPDSSGPQHF. The DNA for the CDR3 is TGTGCCATCAGACCGGACAGTTCTGGGCCCCAGCATTTT.

This clonotype has only one observation. The rearrangement joins TRBV6-1 to TRBJ1-2; D gene uncertain. Deletions cut 3 bases from V and 4 bases from J, with 9 bases between. The CDR3 has 13 residues. CDR1 is MNHNS, CDR2 SASEGT, per germline. CDR3 in DNA: TGTGCCAGCAGTGACTTCAGCGGCTATGGCTACACCTTC. This encodes CASSDFSGYGYTF.

Concerning this clonotype itself: This may come from a read error, since a much larger clone is one base off. This chain links TRBV6-5 with TRBJ1-2; 7 bases are shared with TRBD1. There are 14 residues in the CDR3. V shed 6 bases, J shed 8 bases, and the junction held 12 bases outside the gene matches. Per germline, CDR1 MNHEY and CDR2 SVGAGI. The CDR3 region has the DNA TGTGCCAGCAGCCCACCGACAGGGAATATAGGCTACACCTTC. This gives the protein CASSPPTGNIGYTF.

This clonotype was counted at least ten times. CDR3 in amino acids: CASSLAGGHEETQYF. DNA of the CDR3: TGTGCCAGCAGTTTAGCGGGGGGGCATGAAGAGACCCAGTACTTC. The rearrangement uses TRBV12-3 or TRBV12-4 and TRBJ2-5; a weak D match, TRBD2 (7 bases). The CDR3 runs 15 residues. Trimming took off 0 bases at V and 3 bases at J, with 11 bases between the two ends.

A word on this clonotype: A much more abundant neighbour one base away suggests this may be a read error. The V gene is TRBV11-2, the J gene TRBJ2-7; 7 nucleotides line up with TRBD1. Germline V gives CDR1 SGHAT, CDR2 FQNNGV. This CDR3 comprises 14 residues. J was trimmed by 0 bases and V by 3 bases; bases with no gene match: 2. The CDR3: CASSLGQRSYEQYF. The CDR3 region has the DNA TGTGCCAGCAGCTTGGGACAGCGCTCCTACGAGCAGTACTTC.

This clonotype appeared many times. J is TRBJ2-7 and V is TRBV7-9; 9 positions match TRBD1. Germline trimming cut 4 bases from V and 7 bases from J; bases unmatched to any gene: 5. The germline gives CDR1 SEHNR, CDR2 FQNEAQ (reference sequence). This CDR3 has 13 residues. The CDR3 DNA is TGTGCCAGCAGCTCGGGACAGGGTCGGGAGCAGTACTTC. Residues: CASSSGQGREQYF.

As for this clonotype: This may be a read error: a much more frequent sequence differs by one nucleotide. The V gene is TRBV19, the J gene TRBJ2-1; D not resolved. CDR1 and CDR2 from the germline V gene are LNHDA and SQIVND (reference sequence). CDR3 length: 14 amino acids. CDR3 protein: CASTATSFYDEQFF. The CDR3 DNA is TGTGCCAGTACGGCTACGAGCTTCTACGATGAGCAGTTCTTC.

In this sample, this clonotype turned up many times. V and J are TRBV7-8 and TRBJ1-2, with 7 bases that match TRBD1. Germline V gene sequence: CDR1 SGHVS, CDR2 FQNEAQ. Unmatched junction bases numbered 28, after V lost 4 bases and J lost 8 bases. The CDR3 is 20 amino acids. CDR3 sequence: CASSSSGLFYETGEDGGYTF. CDR3 sequence (DNA): TGTGCCAGCAGCTCCTCGGGGTTATTTTATGAAACAGGGGAGGACGGAGGCTACACCTTC.

This clonotype occurred a few times. J is TRBJ2-7 and V is TRBV18, with D possibly being TRBD2 (6 bases). Per germline, CDR1 KGHSH and CDR2 LQKENI. The CDR3 consists of 15 residues. The V gene lost 8 bases and the J gene lost 2 bases, with 19 bases spanning the gap. Written as DNA, the CDR3 is TGTGCCAGCATCCCTCAACCGGGAGAAACCTACGAGCAGTACTTC. This codes for CASIPQPGETYEQYF.

CDR3 loop: CASSVVGGGVETQYF. The CDR3 DNA sequence: TGTGCCAGCAGCGTAGTGGGCGGGGGGGTAGAGACCCAGTACTTC. The chain links TRBV9 to TRBJ2-5, with 9 nucleotides matching TRBD2. In germline, CDR1 is SGDLS, CDR2 YYNGEE. There are 15 residues in the CDR3. The J segment lost 4 bases and the V segment lost 0 bases, leaving 4 bases of the junction unmatched.

The chain recombines TRBV7-9 with TRBJ2-5; TRBD1 aligns across 7 bases. Germline CDR1 SEHNR, CDR2 FQNEAQ (reference sequence). V dropped 7 bases and J dropped 4; count of bases not matched to a gene: 6. The CDR3 consists of 13 residues. The CDR3 sequence: CASTLGQRETQYF. The CDR3 coding sequence is TGTGCCAGCACTTTGGGACAGCGAGAGACCCAGTACTTC.

This clonotype was seen only a few times. The V call is TRBV2, the J call TRBJ2-7; 14 bases match TRBD2. The CDR3 loop spans 13 amino acids. The germline V gene has CDR1 SNHLY and CDR2 FYNNEI. Unmatched junction bases numbered 3, after V lost 11 bases and J lost 3 bases. The CDR3 nucleotides read TGTGCCGGAGGGACTAGCGGGGGCTACGAGCAGTACTTC. Translation: CAGGTSGGYEQYF. The whole variable domain, remainder taken from reference TRBV2 and TRBJ2-7, is EPEVTQTPSHQVTQMGQEVILRCVPISNHLYFYWYRQILGQKVEFLVSFYNNEISEKSEIFDDQFSVERPDGSNFTLKIRSTKLEDSAMYFCAGGTSGGYEQYFGPGTRLTVT.

This clonotype was seen many times. J is TRBJ1-1 and V is TRBV15; TRBD1 is a possible D gene (6 bases). V lost 5 bases to trimming and J lost 6 bases, with 13 bases between them. The CDR3 has 13 residues. Germline V gene sequence: CDR1 LNHNV, CDR2 YYDKDF (reference sequence). The CDR3 coding sequence is TGTGCCACCAGCCAGGGGCGAATCGCTGAAGCTTTCTTT. Translated, it gives CATSQGRIAEAFF.

The chain has TRBV7-6 and TRBJ2-1; D gene unclear. Germline V gene data show CDR1 as SGHVS and CDR2 as FNYEAQ. The CDR3 has 17 residues. Between the trimmed V and J ends, which lost 6 bases and 0 bases, there was a span of 18 bases. The CDR3: CASSEPWARGSYNEQFF. CDR3 bases: TGTGCCAGCAGTGAGCCTTGGGCGCGTGGCTCCTACAATGAGCAGTTCTTC.

This chain joins TRBV10-3 and TRBJ1-3; 11 bases are a match to TRBD1. J was trimmed by 0 bases and V by 6 bases; bases with no gene match: 7. CDR3 length equals 17 residues. The germline gives CDR1 ENHRY, CDR2 SYGVKD. Here the CDR3 reads CAIREGQGATSGNTIYF. The CDR3 bases are TGTGCCATCAGAGAAGGACAGGGGGCAACCTCTGGAAACACCATATATTTT.

This clonotype was recorded a few times. One base away lies a much larger clone, so this may be a sequencing read error. The chain links TRBV20-1 to TRBJ2-7; D is perhaps TRBD1 (6 bases). This CDR3 has 13 amino acids. Germline CDR1 is DFQATT and CDR2 is SNEGSKA (reference sequence). Trimming left V 3 bases short and J 3 bases short, with 12 bases between. The CDR3 loop reads CSARTGHSYEQYF. The DNA for the CDR3 is TGCAGTGCTAGGACGGGACATAGCTACGAGCAGTACTTC.

CDR3: CSAGSYEQYF. CDR3 DNA sequence: TGCAGTGCCGGGTCCTACGAGCAGTACTTC. This chain links TRBV20-1 with TRBJ2-7; D gene uncertain. CDR1 DFQATT and CDR2 SNEGSKA come from the germline V gene (reference sequence). The CDR3 extends over 10 amino acids. V lost 6 bases and J 1 base, leaving 4 bases between the germline ends.

The rearrangement uses TRBV2 and TRBJ2-3; 14 positions match TRBD2. Per germline, CDR1 SNHLY and CDR2 FYNNEI. The J segment lost 0 bases and the V segment lost 6 bases, leaving 5 bases of the junction unmatched. The CDR3 contains 17 residues. CDR3 sequence reads: CASRGLAGETSTDTQYF. The CDR3 nucleotides are TGTGCCAGCAGGGGACTAGCGGGGGAAACTAGCACAGATACGCAGTATTTT.

In its sample, this clonotype was seen a few times. Here the CDR3 omits its conserved ending phenylalanine or tryptophan, so a read error is the likely source. The DNA is omitted, as the CDR3 cannot be located on it reliably, and the CDR3 follows TCRdb's listing. The chain joins TRBV10-3 to TRBJ2-1; the table names TRBD2, a call not compared with the DNA. CDR1 and CDR2 (germline): ENHRY, SYGVKD. The CDR3 has 8 amino acids, counting both end residues. The CDR3 loop is CAISWTNV.